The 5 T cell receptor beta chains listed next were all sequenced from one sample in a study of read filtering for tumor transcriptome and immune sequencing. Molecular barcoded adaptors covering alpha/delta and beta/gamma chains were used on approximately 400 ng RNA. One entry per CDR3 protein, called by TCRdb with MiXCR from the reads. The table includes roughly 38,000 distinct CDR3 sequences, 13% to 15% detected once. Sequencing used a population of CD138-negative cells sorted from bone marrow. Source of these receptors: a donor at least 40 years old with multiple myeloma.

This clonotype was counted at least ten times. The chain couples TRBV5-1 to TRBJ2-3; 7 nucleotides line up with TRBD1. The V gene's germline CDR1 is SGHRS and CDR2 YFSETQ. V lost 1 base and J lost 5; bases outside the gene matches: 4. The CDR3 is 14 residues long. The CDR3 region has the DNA TGCGCCAGCAGCTTGACGTCAGGGGGAGATACGCAGTATTTT. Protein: CASSLTSGGDTQYF. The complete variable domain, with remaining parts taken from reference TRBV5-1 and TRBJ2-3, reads KAGVTQTPRYLIKTRGQQVTLSCSPISGHRSVSWYQQTPGQGLQFLFEYFSETQRNKGNFPGRFSGRQFSNSRSEMNVSTLELGDSALYLCASSLTSGGDTQYFGPGTRLTVL.

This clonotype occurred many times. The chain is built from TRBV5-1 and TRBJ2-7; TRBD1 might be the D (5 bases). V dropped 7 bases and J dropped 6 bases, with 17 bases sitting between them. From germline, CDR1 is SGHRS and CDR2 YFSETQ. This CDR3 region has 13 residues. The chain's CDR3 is CASRKIDSGEQYF. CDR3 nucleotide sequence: TGCGCCAGCCGCAAAATCGACAGTGGCGAGCAGTACTTC.

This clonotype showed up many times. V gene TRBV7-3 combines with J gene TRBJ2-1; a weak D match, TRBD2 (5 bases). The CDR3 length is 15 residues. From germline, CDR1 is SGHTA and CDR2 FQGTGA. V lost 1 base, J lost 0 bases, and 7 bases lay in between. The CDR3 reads CASSLSGHSYNEQFF. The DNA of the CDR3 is TGTGCCAGCAGCTTAAGCGGGCACTCCTACAATGAGCAGTTCTTC. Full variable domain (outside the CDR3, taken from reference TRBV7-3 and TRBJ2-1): GAGVSQTPSNKVTEKGKYVELRCDPISGHTALYWYRQSLGQGPEFLIYFQGTGAADDSGLPNDRFFAVRPEGSVSTLKIQRTERGDSAVYLCASSLSGHSYNEQFFGPGTRLTVL.

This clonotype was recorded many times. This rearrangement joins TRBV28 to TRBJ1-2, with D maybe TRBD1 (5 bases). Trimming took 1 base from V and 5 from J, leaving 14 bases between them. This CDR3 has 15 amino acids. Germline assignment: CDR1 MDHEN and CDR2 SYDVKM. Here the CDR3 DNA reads TGTGCCAGCAGTTTATCCTCAGGGATCAGTTATGGCTACACCTTC. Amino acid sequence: CASSLSSGISYGYTF.

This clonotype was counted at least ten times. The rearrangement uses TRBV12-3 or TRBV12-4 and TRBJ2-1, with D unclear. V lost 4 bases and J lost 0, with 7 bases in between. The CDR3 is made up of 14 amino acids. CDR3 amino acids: CASSWSRSYNEQFF. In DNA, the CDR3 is TGTGCCAGCAGTTGGTCCCGCTCCTACAATGAGCAGTTCTTC.